These T cell receptor beta chains were read from a single sample in a study of blood T cell repertoires in COVID-19. Sequencing used immunoSEQ multiplex PCR; TCRdb keeps in-frame clones, though not all of them. The sample shows roughly 150,000 clones, approximately 80% of them seen only once. Sequenced material: peripheral blood. The source of these receptors is a woman between 45 and 60 years old in a cohort sampled during active or convalescent COVID-19. Each CDR3 is given with its conserved first and last residue. Fields, in order: D gene, V gene, clone size, J gene, CDR3 DNA, CDR3 protein. A D gene is named only where the DNA matches it firmly. Only some rows state a clone size, as once, few, many or a class for expanded clones.

D: NA; V: TRBV10-3; size: few; J: TRBJ1-6; DNA: TGTGCCATCAGTGCAAACGGGGGGTCACCCCTCCACTTT; CDR3: CAISANGGSPLHF
D: NA; V: TRBV19; size: once; J: TRBJ1-1; DNA: TGTGCCAGTAGTATAGCAGAGGGAGGAGCCGCTGAAGCTTTCTTT; CDR3: CASSIAEGGAAEAFF
D: TRBD1; V: TRBV6-5; size: NA; J: TRBJ1-2; DNA: TGTGCCAGCAGTTACCGGGACAGGGCGAACTATGGCTACACCTTC; CDR3: CASSYRDRANYGYTF
D: NA; V: TRBV11-2; size: NA; J: TRBJ1-5; DNA: TGTGCCAGCAGCTTCGGGGATCGGCAGCCCCAGCATTTT; CDR3: CASSFGDRQPQHF
D: NA; V: TRBV19; size: NA; J: TRBJ2-7; DNA: TGTGCCAGTAGTCCGGCAGGGGCCTCCTACGGCTTACACTTC; CDR3: CASSPAGASYGLHF
D: TRBD1; V: TRBV10-3; size: NA; J: TRBJ2-5; DNA: TGTGCCATCAGTGAGTCGACAGGGGGGGAGACCCAGTACTTC; CDR3: CAISESTGGETQYF
D: NA; V: TRBV19; size: NA; J: TRBJ2-2; DNA: TGTGCCAGTAGTATAGATCTATCCGGGTCCGGGGAGCTGTTTTTT; CDR3: CASSIDLSGSGELFF
D: NA; V: TRBV5-1; size: NA; J: TRBJ2-5; DNA: TGCGCCAGCGCAAGATCCGCTATAGGGGGGGGTGAGACCCAGTACTTC; CDR3: CASARSAIGGGETQYF
D: NA; V: TRBV3-1/TRBV3-2; size: few; J: TRBJ1-3; DNA: TGTGCCAGCAGCCGTTACCTACCGAGCTCTGGAAACACCATATATTTT; CDR3: CASSRYLPSSGNTIYF
D: NA; V: TRBV11-1; size: NA; J: TRBJ1-6; DNA: TGTGCCAGCTCGCGCCTCGGGGGATCACCCCTCCACTTT; CDR3: CASSRLGGSPLHF
D: NA; V: TRBV18; size: NA; J: TRBJ2-1; DNA: TGTGCCAGCTCACCAAAATCCGACTCAATAGCTGGCAATGAGCAGTTCTTC; CDR3: CASSPKSDSIAGNEQFF
D: NA; V: TRBV14; size: NA; J: TRBJ2-7; DNA: TGTGCCAGCAGCCCCTGGGACAACACCTACGAGCAGTACTTC; CDR3: CASSPWDNTYEQYF
D: NA; V: TRBV2; size: NA; J: TRBJ1-1; DNA: TGTGCCAGCAGGGGATCACAGGTGACTGCTGAAGCTTTCTTT; CDR3: CASRGSQVTAEAFF
D: NA; V: TRBV7-3; size: NA; J: TRBJ2-5; DNA: TGTGCCAGCAGCGTTGGGCCCCAAGAGACCCAGTACTTC; CDR3: CASSVGPQETQYF
D: TRBD1; V: TRBV4-2; size: few; J: TRBJ1-5; DNA: TGTGCCAGCAGCCAAGATACGGGACAGGGAAGTCAGCCCCAGCATTTT; CDR3: CASSQDTGQGSQPQHF
D: TRBD1; V: TRBV15; size: few; J: TRBJ1-3; DNA: TGTGCCACCAGCAGAGTCGGAGGGGGCCCCTCTGGAAACACCATATATTTT; CDR3: CATSRVGGGPSGNTIYF
D: NA; V: TRBV11-2; size: NA; J: TRBJ2-7; DNA: TGTGCCAGCAGCTTAGTCCAGATATACGAGCAGTACTTC; CDR3: CASSLVQIYEQYF
D: TRBD1; V: TRBV27; size: NA; J: TRBJ2-1; DNA: TGTGCCAGCAGGCTAAGAGGGGGGACAGGGGGGACTAGCTCCTACAATGAGCAGTTCTTC; CDR3: CASRLRGGTGGTSSYNEQFF
D: NA; V: TRBV10-1; size: NA; J: TRBJ2-5; DNA: TGCGCCAGCAGCGGGGGGCCCCGGGAGACCCAGTACTTC; CDR3: CASSGGPRETQYF
D: TRBD1; V: TRBV5-1; size: once; J: TRBJ2-1; DNA: TGCGCCAGCAGCATCGGGACAGGGATGACGGGGGAGCAGTTCTTC; CDR3: CASSIGTGMTGEQFF